These 24 T cell receptor beta chains share one sample of origin, sequenced in a study of blood T cell repertoires in COVID-19. TCRdb keeps only in-frame clones here, not all; method: immunoSEQ multiplex PCR. This sample carries 350,000 or so clones, more than 70% of them seen once, and the ten largest clones take over 1%. The sequenced sample was PBMCs or T cells enriched from blood (not recorded which). The source is a woman aged 25 to 39 who had been exposed to COVID-19.

The CDR3 DNA follows: TGTGCCTGGTGTGGGGGCGGTGGAACTGAAGCTTTCTTT. Residues: CAWCGGGGTEAFF. V gene TRBV30 combines with J gene TRBJ1-1; D might be TRBD1 (6 bases). CDR1 is GTSNPN and CDR2 is SVGIG in the germline V gene (reference sequence). The germline V and J ends were trimmed by 5 bases and 5 bases, with 15 bases remaining between them. The CDR3 sequence is 13 residues long. Full variable domain (remainder filled in from reference TRBV30 and TRBJ1-1): SQTIHQWPATLVQPVGSPLSLECTVEGTSNPNLYWYRQAAGRGLQLLFYSVGIGQISSEVPQNLSASRPQDRQFILSSKKLLLSDSGFYLCAWCGGGGTEAFFGQGTRLTVV.

This clone was found a few times. J is TRBJ2-7 and V is TRBV5-5; a weak D match, TRBD1 (6 bases). The CDR3 is 16 residues long. Trimming took 4 bases from V and 0 from J, leaving 17 bases between them. Germline V gives CDR1 SGHKS, CDR2 YYEKEE (reference sequence). In DNA form, the CDR3 reads TGTGCCAGCAGCCTTGACAGGTCCCTTCTCTCCTACGAGCAGTACTTC. Protein: CASSLDRSLLSYEQYF.

V and J are TRBV5-1 and TRBJ2-1, with 13 bases lining up with TRBD2. J was trimmed by 5 bases and V by 4 bases; bases with no gene match: 12. Germline CDR1 and CDR2: SGHRS and YFSETQ. The CDR3 is 18 amino acids. Here the CDR3 reads CASSEGTSGMGPHNEQFF. In DNA, the CDR3 is TGCGCCAGCAGCGAAGGGACTAGCGGGATGGGTCCCCACAATGAGCAGTTCTTC.

This clone was seen just once. The chain recombines TRBV7-9 with TRBJ2-6; maybe TRBD1 (5 bases). V was trimmed by 10 bases and J by 1 base, leaving 8 bases between them. The germline CDR1 and CDR2 sequences are SEHNR and FQNEAQ (reference sequence). The CDR3 has 13 amino acids. The chain's CDR3 is CATQGSGANVLTF. As DNA, the CDR3 is TGTGCCACCCAGGGATCTGGGGCCAACGTCCTGACTTTC.

The chain uses TRBV12-3 or TRBV12-4 and TRBJ2-5; the match to TRBD1 covers 7 bases. With 8 bases clipped from V and 2 bases from J, the junction kept 2 bases outside the gene matches. This CDR3 region has 12 residues. CDR3 DNA: TGTGCCAGCGGACAGGATCAAGAGACCCAGTACTTC. Protein product: CASGQDQETQYF.

The table lists this clone with a count of one. The CDR3 bases are TGTGCCAGCCGAGGGGGGCTTGGTCCGACAGGGGGCGGATCTGAAGCTTTCTTT. As protein: CASRGGLGPTGGGSEAFF. The chain is built from TRBV2 and TRBJ1-1; TRBD1 matches 10 bases. The CDR3 contains 18 residues. The germline V gene encodes CDR1 SNHLY and CDR2 FYNNEI. V was pared by 8 bases and J by 6 bases, with 21 bases of the junction left unmatched.

This clone occurred a few times. The CDR3 DNA reads as TGCGCCAGCAGCCAGAGCAGAGGGAACACTGAAGCTTTCTTT. This codes for CASSQSRGNTEAFF. The chain carries TRBV10-2 and TRBJ1-1; D is unresolved. CDR1 is WSHSY and CDR2 is SAAADI in the germline V gene. There are 14 residues in the CDR3. V was trimmed by 6 bases and J by 1 base, leaving 12 bases between them.

This clone was recorded only once. The chain combines TRBV19 with TRBJ1-5, with 9 bases that match TRBD1. Germline CDR1 reads LNHDA; CDR2 reads SQIVND (reference sequence). Germline trimming cut 3 bases from V and 4 bases from J; bases unmatched to any gene: 10. The CDR3 consists of 17 residues. The CDR3 sequence is CASSIISTGTGNQPQHF. The DNA of the CDR3 is TGTGCCAGTAGTATCATATCTACCGGGACAGGGAATCAGCCCCAGCATTTT.

The chain couples TRBV7-6 to TRBJ2-5; the match to TRBD2 covers 13 bases. Germline V gives CDR1 SGHVS, CDR2 FNYEAQ. The CDR3 loop spans 16 amino acids. Trimming cost V 3 bases and J 1 base; bases outside gene matches: 2. CDR3 loop: CASSFGTSGAQETQYF. DNA for the CDR3: TGTGCCAGCAGCTTTGGGACTAGCGGGGCCCAAGAGACCCAGTACTTC.

J is TRBJ1-6 and V is TRBV28, with unresolved D. Germline V gives CDR1 MDHEN, CDR2 SYDVKM. The CDR3 runs 15 residues. The germline V and J ends were trimmed by 5 bases and 5 bases, with 13 bases remaining between them. The CDR3 bases are TGTGCCAGCAGTATTTTCGCTCGGGATAATTCACCCCTCCACTTT. Translated, it gives CASSIFARDNSPLHF.

DNA for the CDR3: TGCAGCGGGGGGACTAGCGGGAAAGCAGATACGCAGTATTTT. As protein: CSGGTSGKADTQYF. The chain employs TRBV29-1 and TRBJ2-3, with TRBD2 identical over 13 bases. This CDR3 comprises 14 residues. Germline assignment: CDR1 SQVTM and CDR2 ANQGSEA. J gave up 4 bases and V 7 bases, and 5 bases lay outside the gene matches.

The genes are TRBV5-4 and TRBJ2-2, with 10 bases matching TRBD1. Trimming took 4 bases from V and 6 from J; bases not matched to a gene: 9. The germline V gene has CDR1 SGHNT and CDR2 YYREEE (reference sequence). The CDR3 has 16 residues. CDR3 region: CASSTRQGALAGELFF. DNA of the CDR3: TGTGCCAGCAGCACCCGACAGGGGGCGCTGGCCGGGGAGCTGTTTTTT.

This chain links TRBV2 with TRBJ1-6; D is perhaps TRBD1 (6 bases). The length of the CDR3 is 17 residues. With 1 base removed from V and 5 bases from J, the gap between germline ends came to 15 bases. CDR1 and CDR2 from the germline V gene are SNHLY and FYNNEI. As DNA, the CDR3 is TGTGCCAGCAGTGAAGAGGGGCAGGGGATGAATAATTCACCCCTCCACTTT. The encoded protein is CASSEEGQGMNNSPLHF.

CDR3 nucleotide sequence: TGTGCCAGTAGTATTGGGGCTAGCGGGAGCCCCTACGAGCAGTACTTC. This sequence encodes CASSIGASGSPYEQYF. The chain recombines TRBV19 with TRBJ2-7, with 10 bases identical to TRBD2. The CDR3 is made up of 16 amino acids. Unmatched junction bases numbered 7, after V lost 3 bases and J lost 2 bases. The germline V gene encodes CDR1 LNHDA and CDR2 SQIVND (reference sequence).

V and J are TRBV28 and TRBJ2-7; 8 bases match TRBD1. Germline values: CDR1 MDHEN, CDR2 SYDVKM. V was clipped by 5 bases and J by 8 bases; unmatched bases: 5. This CDR3 comprises 12 residues. DNA for the CDR3: TGTGCCAGCAGTGCGGACAGGGAGAAGCAGTACTTC. Its protein is CASSADREKQYF.

The V gene is TRBV6-5, the J gene TRBJ1-5; 8 positions agree with TRBD1. The CDR3 has 14 residues. Unmatched junction bases numbered 7, after V lost 7 bases and J lost 5 bases. Germline assignment: CDR1 MNHEY and CDR2 SVGAGI. In DNA, the CDR3 is TGTGCCAGCATCGGACAGGGCAGGGATCAGCCCCAGCATTTT. This gives the protein CASIGQGRDQPQHF.

This clone was found once. This chain joins TRBV7-9 and TRBJ1-1; 12 bases are a match to TRBD1. V was pared by 4 bases and J by 1 base, with 7 bases of the junction left unmatched. CDR1 and CDR2 from the germline V gene are SEHNR and FQNEAQ (reference sequence). The CDR3 length is 17 residues. In DNA form, the CDR3 reads TGTGCCAGCAGCTCCGGGACAGGGGGCGTAAAGAACACTGAAGCTTTCTTT. Translating it yields CASSSGTGGVKNTEAFF.

The chain has TRBV2 and TRBJ2-2; D is possibly TRBD1 (6 bases). CDR3 size: 13 residues. CDR1 and CDR2 (germline): SNHLY, FYNNEI. Deletions cut 10 bases from V and 3 bases from J, with 12 bases between. CDR3 bases: TGTGCCAAAGCAGGGGAGCACACCGGGGAGCTGTTTTTT. This sequence encodes CAKAGEHTGELFF.

The rearrangement links TRBV5-1 to TRBJ1-5, with D maybe TRBD1 (6 bases). The germline V and J ends were trimmed by 0 bases and 7 bases, with 17 bases remaining between them. The CDR3 contains 16 residues. Germline CDR1 and CDR2: SGHRS and YFSETQ. Here the CDR3 DNA reads TGCGCCAGCAGCTTGGCGGGACATAGTAATGGGCAGCCCCAGCATTTT. Its translation is CASSLAGHSNGQPQHF.

The chain links TRBV12-3 or TRBV12-4 to TRBJ2-5, with D possibly TRBD1 on 6 matching bases. V was cut by 5 bases and J by 8 bases, with 15 bases left in between. CDR3 length: 13 residues. Here the CDR3 DNA reads TGTGCCAGCAGTCAAACAGGGAAGGGAACCCAGTACTTC. It yields the protein CASSQTGKGTQYF.

The J gene is TRBJ2-7, the V gene TRBV10-3; D possibly corresponds to TRBD1 (6 bases). Per germline, CDR1 ENHRY and CDR2 SYGVKD. This CDR3 is 15 amino acids long. V dropped 2 bases and J dropped 2 bases, with 13 bases sitting between them. CDR3 DNA: TGTGCCATCAGTGAGACACAGGGTTCCCCCTACGAGCAGTACTTC. Translating gives CAISETQGSPYEQYF.

V gene TRBV6-5 combines with J gene TRBJ1-1, with no clear D. Germline loops: CDR1 MNHEY, CDR2 SVGAGI. CDR3 length: 13 residues. V was pared by 7 bases and J by 3 bases, with 12 bases between. CDR3 amino acids: CASMGEIYTEAFF. In DNA, the CDR3 is TGTGCCAGCATGGGCGAAATTTACACTGAAGCTTTCTTT.

The V call is TRBV4-1, the J call TRBJ2-5; 11 positions agree with TRBD2. The CDR3 is 16 residues long. Germline V gene lookup returns CDR1 MGHRA and CDR2 YSYEKL. Trimming removed 4 bases from V and 2 bases from J; junction bases left unmatched: 6. The chain's CDR3 is CASSPSSGGTQETQYF. CDR3 in DNA: TGCGCCAGCAGCCCTTCTAGCGGGGGGACACAAGAGACCCAGTACTTC.

This chain links TRBV20-1 with TRBJ1-5; D is unclear. V was cut by 3 bases and J by 4 bases, with 10 bases left in between. Germline V lookup: CDR1 DFQATT, CDR2 SNEGSKA (reference sequence). This CDR3 contains 13 residues. The CDR3 sequence: CSASWRGNQPQHF. The CDR3 nucleotides read TGCAGTGCTAGTTGGCGGGGAAATCAGCCCCAGCATTTT.